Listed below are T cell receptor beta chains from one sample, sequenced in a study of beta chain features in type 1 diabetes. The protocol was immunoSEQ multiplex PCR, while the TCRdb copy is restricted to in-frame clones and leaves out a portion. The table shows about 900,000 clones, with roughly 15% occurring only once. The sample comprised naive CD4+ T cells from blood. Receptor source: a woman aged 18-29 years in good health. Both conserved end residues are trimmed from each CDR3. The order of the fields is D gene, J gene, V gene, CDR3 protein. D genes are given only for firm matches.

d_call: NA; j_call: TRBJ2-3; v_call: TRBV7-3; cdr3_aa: ASSLPGDTQY
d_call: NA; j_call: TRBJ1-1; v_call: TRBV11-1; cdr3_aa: ASSSTVNTEAF
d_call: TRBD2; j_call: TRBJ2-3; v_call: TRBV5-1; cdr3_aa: ASSPYSGRARDTQY
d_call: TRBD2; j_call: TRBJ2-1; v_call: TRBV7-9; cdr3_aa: ASSLMSGSYNEQF
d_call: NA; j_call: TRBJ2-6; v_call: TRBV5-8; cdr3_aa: ASSFKGITGANVLT
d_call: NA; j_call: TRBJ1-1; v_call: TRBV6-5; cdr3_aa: ASSYIRNTEAF
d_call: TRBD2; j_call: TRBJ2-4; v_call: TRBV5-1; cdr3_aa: ASSLASGTSGGRDQY
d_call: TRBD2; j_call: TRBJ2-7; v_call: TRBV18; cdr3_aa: ASSPPSGNSYEQY
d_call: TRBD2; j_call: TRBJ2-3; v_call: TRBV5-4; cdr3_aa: ASSTPTSGSTDTQY
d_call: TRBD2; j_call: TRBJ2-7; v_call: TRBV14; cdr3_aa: ASGLAGEQY
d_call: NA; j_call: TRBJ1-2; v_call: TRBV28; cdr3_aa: ASSLGQYGYT
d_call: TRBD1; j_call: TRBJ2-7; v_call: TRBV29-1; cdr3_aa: SYGTGGYEQY
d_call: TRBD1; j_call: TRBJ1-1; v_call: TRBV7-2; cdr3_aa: ASSRGQANTEAF
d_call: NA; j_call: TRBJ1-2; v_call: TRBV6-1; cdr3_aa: ASTTGSGGYT
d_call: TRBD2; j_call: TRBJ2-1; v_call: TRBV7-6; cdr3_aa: ASSLWGGAYNEQF
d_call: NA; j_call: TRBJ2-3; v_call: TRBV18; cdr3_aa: ASSPMVATDTQY
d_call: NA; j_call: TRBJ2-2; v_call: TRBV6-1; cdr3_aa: ASSEALSLVSAGELF
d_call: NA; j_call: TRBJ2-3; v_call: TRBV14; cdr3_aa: ASSSSAAAIPPLQY
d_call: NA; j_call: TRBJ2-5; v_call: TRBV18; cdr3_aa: ASSPGPGAQETQY
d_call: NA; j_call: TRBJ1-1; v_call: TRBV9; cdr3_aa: ASSVDMGVDTEAF
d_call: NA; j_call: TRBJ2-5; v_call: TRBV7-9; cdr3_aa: ASSFGVRYQETQY
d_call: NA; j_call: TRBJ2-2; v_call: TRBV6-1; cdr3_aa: ASSENPRGTGELF
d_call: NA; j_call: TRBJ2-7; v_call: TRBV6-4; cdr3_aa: ASSDSSKDNYEQY
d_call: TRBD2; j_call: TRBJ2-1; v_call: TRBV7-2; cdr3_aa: ASSFGVAGYNEQF
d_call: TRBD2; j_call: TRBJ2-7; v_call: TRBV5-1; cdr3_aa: ASSPGPTSGRQQY
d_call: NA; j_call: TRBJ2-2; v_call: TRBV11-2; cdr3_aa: ASSLDSEGSGELF
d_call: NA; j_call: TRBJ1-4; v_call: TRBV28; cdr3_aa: ASSFVRSWKLF
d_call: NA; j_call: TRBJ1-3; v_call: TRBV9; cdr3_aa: ASSGQGVWGNTIY
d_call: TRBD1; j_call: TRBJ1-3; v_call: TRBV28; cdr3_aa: ASSQGGSGNTIY
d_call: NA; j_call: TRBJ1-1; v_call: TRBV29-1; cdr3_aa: SVERTVMNTEAF
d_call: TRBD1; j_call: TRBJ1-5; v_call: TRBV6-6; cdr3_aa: ASSSIQGAGNQPQH
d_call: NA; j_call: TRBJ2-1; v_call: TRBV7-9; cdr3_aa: ASSFYGSTSYNEQF
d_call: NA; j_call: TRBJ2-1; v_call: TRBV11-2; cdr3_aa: ASRSSGDNEQF
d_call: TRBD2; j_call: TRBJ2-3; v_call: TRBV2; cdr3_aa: ASIGLARDTQY
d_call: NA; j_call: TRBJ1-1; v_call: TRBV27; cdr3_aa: ASSPRGLRSEAF
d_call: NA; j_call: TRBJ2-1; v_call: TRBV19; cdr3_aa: ASSGRGYNEQF
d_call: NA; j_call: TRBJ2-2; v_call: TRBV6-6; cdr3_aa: ASSYAVDTGELF
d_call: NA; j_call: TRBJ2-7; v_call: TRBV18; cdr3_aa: ASSPSEPGEQY
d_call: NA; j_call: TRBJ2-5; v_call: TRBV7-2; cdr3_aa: ASSLAGLETQY
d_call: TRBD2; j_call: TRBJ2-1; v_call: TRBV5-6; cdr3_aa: ASSLYRTSYNEQF
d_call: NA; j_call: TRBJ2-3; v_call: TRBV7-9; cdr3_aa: ASSLARSGAIDTQY
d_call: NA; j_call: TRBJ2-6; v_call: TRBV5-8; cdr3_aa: ASSPDGGPGANVLT
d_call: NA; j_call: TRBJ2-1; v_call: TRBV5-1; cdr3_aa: ASSLAVDSAYNEQF
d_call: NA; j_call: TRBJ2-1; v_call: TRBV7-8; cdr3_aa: ASSFLADEQF
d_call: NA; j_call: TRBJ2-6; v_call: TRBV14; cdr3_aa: ASSQDRDTHSGANVLT
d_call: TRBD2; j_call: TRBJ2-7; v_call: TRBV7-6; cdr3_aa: ASSQGGVEQY
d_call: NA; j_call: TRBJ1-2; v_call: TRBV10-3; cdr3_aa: AIRGTFGGYT
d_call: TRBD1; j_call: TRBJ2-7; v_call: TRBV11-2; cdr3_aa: ASSLEGTELYEQY